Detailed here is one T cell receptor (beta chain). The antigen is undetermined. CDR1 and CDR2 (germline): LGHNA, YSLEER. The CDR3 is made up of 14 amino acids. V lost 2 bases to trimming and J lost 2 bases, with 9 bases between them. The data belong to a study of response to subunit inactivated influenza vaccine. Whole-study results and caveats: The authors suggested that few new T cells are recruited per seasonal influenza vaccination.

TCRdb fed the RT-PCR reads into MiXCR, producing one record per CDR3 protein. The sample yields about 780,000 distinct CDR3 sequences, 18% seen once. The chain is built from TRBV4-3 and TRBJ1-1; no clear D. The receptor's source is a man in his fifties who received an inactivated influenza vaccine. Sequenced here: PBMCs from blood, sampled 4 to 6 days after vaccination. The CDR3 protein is CASSQRPGNTEAFF. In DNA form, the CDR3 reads TGCGCCAGCAGCCAAAGGCCCGGAAACACTGAAGCTTTCTTT.